The T cell receptor (beta chain) described here comes from a study of response to subunit inactivated influenza vaccine. Study conclusions and caveats: Authors proposed each seasonal influenza vaccination draws in few new T cells.

As for this clonotype: Antigen: not known.

CDR3 length equals 13 residues. The germline V gene has CDR1 SNHLY and CDR2 FYNNEI. J was trimmed by 5 bases and V by 10 bases; bases with no gene match: 10. TCRdb re-analysed the RT-PCR reads in MiXCR, keeping a single row per CDR3 protein. The sample holds hundreds of thousands of distinct CDR3 sequences, about 11% seen once. The starting material was PBMCs from blood, obtained on the day of vaccination. The sequence came from a man between 50 and 59 years old who received an inactivated influenza vaccine. The J gene is TRBJ2-7, the V gene TRBV2, with 8 bases that match TRBD2. The DNA of the CDR3 is TGTGCCACCAAGCCGGGGGGGCCGCACGAGCAGTACTTC. Amino acids: CATKPGGPHEQYF.